This TCR beta chain is drawn from a study of metastatic and nonmetastatic thyroid tumors. Study information: Malignant thyroid and benign thyroid patients provided blood and tumor or nodule tissue whose repertoires were compared. The study's findings and limits: In blood and tumor, TCR beta diversity was reportedly significantly higher in malignant thyroid tumors than in benign nodules.

Thyroid surgery took place with no prior treatment in any patient. Germline V CDR1 and CDR2: KGHDR, SFDVKD. This CDR3 has 15 amino acids. The V gene lost 4 bases and the J gene lost 2 bases, with 12 bases spanning the gap. This clone has ten or more counts. The target antigen is unknown. Per the authors' pipeline: Built for papillary thyroid cancer, a distant-metastasis classifier drew on CDR3 differences across clinicopathological groups. MiXCR was used by TCRdb to re-call the PCR reads. None of the V and J calls come from the authors' own analysis; TCRdb made them. This table holds 20,000 to 25,000 clones, around a fifth found once.

This receptor was taken from a female donor with papillary thyroid cancer or a benign thyroid nodule (not recorded which). Some clones in this sample may be carry-over from other donors' samples. What was sequenced was tumor tissue. The J gene is TRBJ2-3, the V gene TRBV24-1; D gene unclear. CDR3 region: CATSEQTDDTDTQYF. The CDR3 nucleotides read TGTGCCACCAGTGAACAAACAGACGACACAGATACGCAGTATTTT.